The sequence of this T cell receptor (beta chain) was determined in a study of blood T cell repertoires in COVID-19. This clone was seen a few times. Original processing methods: Cell counts per sample came from amplifying reference gene primers. The assay was immunoSEQ multiplex PCR, and TCRdb's table has in-frame clones only and misses some. The D gene and trimming were derived from the DNA, and the V and J assignments and clone size from that table. The sample lists some 300,000 clones, approximately 89% occurring once. Germline V gene data show CDR1 as WNHNN and CDR2 as SYGVQD (reference sequence). The CDR3 sequence is 17 residues long. V lost 7 bases, J lost 6 bases, and 20 bases stayed unmatched. Everyone who took part was 18 to 89 years old, and they came from roughly 25 US areas.

The sequence came from a woman aged 45 to 65 who had been exposed to COVID-19. The chain combines TRBV10-1 with TRBJ1-2; TRBD1 matches at 7 bases. Sequencing was performed on PBMCs or T cells enriched from blood (not recorded which). The CDR3 here is CASILGRGRTLFDGYTF. The DNA for the CDR3 is TGCGCCAGCATCCTGGGTAGGGGGCGGACGCTTTTTGATGGCTACACCTTC.